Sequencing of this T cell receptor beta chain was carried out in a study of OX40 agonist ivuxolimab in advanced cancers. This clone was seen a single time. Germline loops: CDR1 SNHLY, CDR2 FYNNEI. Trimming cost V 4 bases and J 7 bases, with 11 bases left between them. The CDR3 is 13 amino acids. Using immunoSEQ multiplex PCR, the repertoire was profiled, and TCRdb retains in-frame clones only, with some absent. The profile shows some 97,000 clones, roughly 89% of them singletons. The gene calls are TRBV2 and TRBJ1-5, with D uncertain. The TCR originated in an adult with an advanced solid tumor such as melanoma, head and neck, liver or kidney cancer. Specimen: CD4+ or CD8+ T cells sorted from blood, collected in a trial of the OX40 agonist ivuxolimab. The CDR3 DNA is TGTGCCAGCAGTGCACCGGGTGGGCAGCCCCAGCATTTT. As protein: CASSAPGGQPQHF.